These T cell receptor beta chains were read from a single sample in a study of blood T cell repertoires in COVID-19. Repertoires were generated with immunoSEQ multiplex PCR, while TCRdb's copy carries only in-frame clones and drops some. The profile shows about 150,000 clones, 80% to 90% of them singletons. Sequencing used peripheral blood. All receptors derive from a man between 60 and 75 years old with active or convalescent COVID-19. The CDR3 runs from the conserved cysteine through the conserved F or W. The order of the fields is V gene, clone size, D gene, J gene, CDR3 protein, CDR3 DNA. The D gene is left open where the match is weak. Expanded clones get a size class; other rows say once, few or many, or leave the size out.

>TRBV19|-|-|TRBJ1-1
CASSVNTEAFF
TGTGCCAGTAGTGTAAACACTGAAGCTTTCTTT
>TRBV3-1/TRBV3-2|-|TRBD1|TRBJ2-2
CASRQGAQGTGELFF
TGTGCCAGCAGACAGGGGGCGCAGGGCACCGGGGAGCTGTTTTTT
>TRBV7-2|-|TRBD2|TRBJ2-7
CASSLETSGSRAYEQYF
TGTGCCAGCAGCTTAGAGACTAGCGGGAGTCGTGCCTACGAGCAGTACTTC
>TRBV28|-|-|TRBJ1-1
CASRPGAMNTEAFF
TGTGCCAGCAGGCCCGGAGCGATGAACACTGAAGCTTTCTTT
>TRBV7-2|-|-|TRBJ2-1
CASSFRGALNEQFF
TGTGCCAGCAGCTTTCGGGGGGCCTTGAATGAGCAGTTCTTC
>TRBV28|-|-|TRBJ1-1
CASSLSQGSETEAFF
TGTGCCAGCAGTCTGTCACAGGGATCGGAGACTGAAGCTTTCTTT
>TRBV27|-|TRBD1|TRBJ2-2
CASSSYRGVTGELFF
TGTGCCAGCAGTTCCTACAGGGGTGTCACCGGGGAGCTGTTTTTT
>TRBV29-1|-|TRBD1|TRBJ2-1
CSVLASVTGGGRNEQFF
TGCAGCGTCCTTGCCTCCGTGACAGGGGGGGGGAGGAATGAGCAGTTCTTC
>TRBV5-4|-|-|TRBJ1-6
CASSSDQGRTLHF
TGTGCCAGCAGCTCGGATCAGGGTAGAACCCTCCACTTT
>TRBV6-6|-|-|TRBJ1-3
CASSRSRRGSGNTIYF
TGTGCCAGCAGTCGATCGCGGCGCGGCTCTGGAAACACCATATATTTT
>TRBV28|-|TRBD1|TRBJ2-7
CASSLIRDRGSEQYF
TGTGCCAGCAGTCTGATCCGGGACAGGGGATCCGAGCAGTACTTC
>TRBV30|-|TRBD1|TRBJ2-5
CAWGTGSGETQYF
TGTGCCTGGGGGACAGGGTCTGGCGAGACCCAGTACTTC
>TRBV9|hyperexpanded|-|TRBJ2-2
CASSVRREQANTGELFF
TGTGCCAGCAGCGTTAGAAGGGAACAGGCTAACACCGGGGAGCTGTTTTTT
>TRBV18|-|-|TRBJ1-1
CASSPPSGRTEAFF
TGTGCCAGCTCACCGCCGTCGGGTCGTACTGAAGCTTTCTTT
>TRBV30|-|TRBD2|TRBJ2-2
CAWSVAGAGELFF
TGTGCCTGGAGTGTGGCGGGGGCCGGGGAGCTGTTTTTT
>TRBV15|-|-|TRBJ2-2
CATSPTVLGTGELFF
TGTGCCACCAGCCCGACAGTGCTCGGCACCGGGGAGCTGTTTTTT
>TRBV19|-|-|TRBJ2-7
CASSSRELAYEQYF
TGTGCCAGTAGTAGTCGGGAGTTGGCTTACGAGCAGTACTTC
>TRBV5-1|-|TRBD1|TRBJ1-4
CASSWGTGHNEKLFF
TGCGCCAGCAGCTGGGGGACAGGGCATAATGAAAAACTGTTTTTT
>TRBV7-3|many|TRBD1|TRBJ2-6
CASSLGQGTGANVLTF
TGTGCCAGCAGCCTCGGACAGGGAACCGGGGCCAACGTCCTGACTTTC
>TRBV3-1/TRBV3-2|once|TRBD1|TRBJ1-6
CASSQSFGQGNSPLHF
TGTGCCAGCAGCCAAAGCTTTGGACAGGGAAATTCACCCCTCCACTTT
>TRBV24-1|-|-|TRBJ1-5
CATSDPASPNQPQHF
TGTGCCACCAGTGATCCAGCGAGTCCCAATCAGCCCCAGCATTTT
>TRBV5-1|-|-|TRBJ2-5
CASSFILTGLRGNEETQYF
TGCGCCAGCAGCTTTATTCTAACAGGGCTGAGGGGCAATGAAGAGACCCAGTACTTC
>TRBV7-2|-|TRBD2|TRBJ2-3
CASAADRAGGLDTQYF
TGTGCCAGCGCGGCCGACAGAGCGGGGGGACTAGATACGCAGTATTTT
>TRBV3-1/TRBV3-2|-|TRBD1|TRBJ2-2
CASSQKPGQGSGELFF
TGTGCCAGCAGCCAGAAACCGGGACAGGGAAGCGGGGAGCTGTTTTTT
>TRBV9|-|TRBD2|TRBJ2-3
CASSVTSGGPGDTQYF
TGTGCCAGCAGCGTAACTAGCGGGGGGCCCGGCGATACGCAGTATTTT
>TRBV7-2|-|TRBD1|TRBJ1-4
CASSLGPGGLEKLFF
TGTGCCAGCAGCTTAGGGCCAGGGGGCCTCGAAAAACTGTTTTTT
>TRBV5-1|-|TRBD2|TRBJ2-1
CASSLGLAGVNEQFF
TGCGCCAGCAGCTTAGGACTAGCGGGAGTCAATGAGCAGTTCTTC
>TRBV3-1/TRBV3-2|-|-|TRBJ1-5
CASSQGGGNHQPQHF
TGTGCCAGCAGCCAAGGCGGGGGGAACCATCAGCCCCAGCATTTT
>TRBV30|few|-|TRBJ2-5
CAWRGRNEGASPKTQYF
TGTGCCTGGAGGGGGCGGAATGAAGGGGCCTCCCCAAAGACCCAGTACTTC
>TRBV28|once|-|TRBJ2-1
CASKGKTTRNEQFF
TGTGCCAGCAAAGGAAAAACTACTCGAAATGAGCAGTTCTTC
>TRBV29-1|-|-|TRBJ1-1
CSVESGAQDTEAFF
TGCAGCGTTGAGTCAGGGGCGCAGGACACTGAAGCTTTCTTT
>TRBV5-4|once|-|TRBJ1-4
CASSLGGTFDEKLFF
TGTGCCAGCAGCTTGGGGGGGACATTTGATGAAAAACTGTTTTTT
>TRBV9|-|TRBD2|TRBJ2-3
CASRPFGLAGGADTQYF
TGTGCCAGCAGACCATTCGGACTAGCGGGAGGGGCAGATACGCAGTATTTT
>TRBV4-2|-|TRBD1|TRBJ1-1
CASSQTLGQGNTEAFF
TGTGCCAGCAGCCAGACCCTTGGACAGGGGAACACTGAAGCTTTCTTT
>TRBV11-2|-|-|TRBJ1-5
CASSPGREEPQHF
TGTGCCAGCAGCCCGGGGCGGGAGGAGCCCCAGCATTTT
>TRBV18|-|-|TRBJ2-3
CASSPPGAPDTQYF
TGTGCCAGCTCACCACCAGGGGCGCCAGATACGCAGTATTTT
>TRBV7-2|-|-|TRBJ1-3
CASSPRSSGNTIYF
TGTGCCAGCAGCCCTAGGTCCTCTGGAAACACCATATATTTT
>TRBV7-2|-|-|TRBJ1-4
CASSLQAGSDEKLFF
TGTGCCAGCAGCTTACAGGCAGGATCGGATGAAAAACTGTTTTTT
>TRBV28|-|-|TRBJ1-4
CASSNYSGSNEKLFF
TGTGCCAGCAGTAACTATTCGGGGTCTAATGAAAAACTGTTTTTT
>TRBV7-9|-|TRBD1|TRBJ1-1
CASSLGGQGNTEAFF
TGTGCCAGCAGCTTAGGCGGACAGGGGAACACTGAAGCTTTCTTT
>TRBV24-1|once|-|TRBJ2-3
CATSDPLTDTQYF
TGTGCCACCAGTGACCCCCTTACAGATACGCAGTATTTT
>TRBV24-1|once|-|TRBJ2-3
CATSDSLGIPDTQYF
TGTGCCACCAGTGATTCCCTAGGAATCCCAGATACGCAGTATTTT
>TRBV7-6|-|TRBD1|TRBJ2-2
CASSPGTGYTGELFF
TGTGCCAGCAGCCCCGGGACAGGGTACACCGGGGAGCTGTTTTTT
>TRBV7-9|-|TRBD1|TRBJ1-1
CASSQHDRASEAFF
TGTGCCAGCAGCCAACACGACAGGGCCTCTGAAGCTTTCTTT
>TRBV7-2|-|-|TRBJ2-7
CASSSRGSLGEQYF
TGTGCCAGCAGCTCCCGCGGGTCCCTAGGAGAGCAGTACTTC
>TRBV6-1|-|TRBD1|TRBJ1-2
CASSAQLFTTGKLAGYTF
TGTGCCAGCAGTGCCCAACTATTCACGACAGGGAAACTCGCTGGCTACACCTTC
>TRBV7-8|few|-|TRBJ1-3
CASSLAGVSSGNTIYF
TGTGCCAGCAGCTTAGCGGGCGTCAGCTCTGGAAACACCATATATTTT
>TRBV19|-|-|TRBJ2-7
CASSILGGTDEQYF
TGTGCCAGTAGTATTTTAGGAGGGACAGACGAGCAGTACTTC
>TRBV4-2|once|TRBD2|TRBJ2-2
CASSQREQRLAGRGGELFF
TGTGCCAGCAGCCAACGGGAGCAGAGGCTAGCGGGGAGGGGCGGGGAGCTGTTTTTT
>TRBV11-3|-|-|TRBJ2-7
CASSFGEFYEQYF
TGTGCCAGCAGCTTCGGGGAGTTTTACGAGCAGTACTTC
>TRBV19|-|-|TRBJ1-3
CASTGSGNTIYF
TGTGCCTCTACGGGGTCCGGAAACACCATATATTTT
>TRBV10-3|-|-|TRBJ1-4
CAISEGEEKLFF
TGTGCCATCAGTGAGGGAGAAGAAAAACTGTTTTTT
>TRBV6-2/TRBV6-3|-|TRBD1|TRBJ1-5
CASSTGQRYNQPQHF
TGTGCCAGCAGTACGGGACAGAGATACAATCAGCCCCAGCATTTT